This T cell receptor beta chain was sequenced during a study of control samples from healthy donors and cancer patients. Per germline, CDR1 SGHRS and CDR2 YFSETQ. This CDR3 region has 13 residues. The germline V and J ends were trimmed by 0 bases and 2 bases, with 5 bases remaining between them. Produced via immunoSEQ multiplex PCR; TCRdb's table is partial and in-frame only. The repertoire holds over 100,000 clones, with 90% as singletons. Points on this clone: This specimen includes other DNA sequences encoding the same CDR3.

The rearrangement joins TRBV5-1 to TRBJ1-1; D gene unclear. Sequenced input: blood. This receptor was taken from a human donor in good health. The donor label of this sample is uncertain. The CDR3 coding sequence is TGCGCCAGCAGCTTGGCCGGTAACACTGAAGCTTTCTTT. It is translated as CASSLAGNTEAFF.